These 14 T cell receptor beta chains came from one sample sequenced in a study of naive and memory T cell subsets. An equimolar mix of two oligonucleotides served as the beta constant-region primer for TRBC1 and TRBC2. TCRdb reprocessed the UMI-ligation and nested PCR reads via MiXCR and lists one record per CDR3 protein. The repertoire holds 75,000 to 85,000 distinct CDR3 sequences, with about an eighth as singletons. Input material: central memory CD4+ T cells from blood. The source is a human donor in good health.

This rearrangement joins TRBV20-1 to TRBJ2-1; 13 nucleotides agree with TRBD2. The length of the CDR3 is 17 residues. Germline V CDR1 and CDR2: DFQATT, SNEGSKA (reference sequence). Losses at the gene ends were 0 bases for V and 8 bases for J; bases not matched to a gene: 10. Here the CDR3 DNA reads TGCAGTGCTAGAGATCCAACTAGCGGGAGGGTTGGGCATGAGCAGTTCTTC. Translated: CSARDPTSGRVGHEQFF.

V and J are TRBV3-1 and TRBJ2-7; possibly TRBD1 for D (5 bases). The V gene lost 4 bases and the J gene lost 6 bases, with 13 bases spanning the gap. This CDR3 spans 13 amino acids. CDR1 LGHDT and CDR2 YNNKEL come from the germline V gene (reference sequence). The CDR3, as DNA: TGTGCCAGCAGCCTGGCCGATACAGGCGAGCAGTACTTC. As protein: CASSLADTGEQYF.

The rearrangement joins TRBV4-2 to TRBJ2-7, with D possibly called TRBD1 or TRBD2 (5 bases each). Germline V gene lookup returns CDR1 LGHNA and CDR2 YNFKEQ. Trimming removed 1 base at V and 0 bases at J, with 10 bases between. This CDR3 has 15 residues. Here the CDR3 reads CASSQVGTYSYEQYF. CDR3 coding DNA: TGTGCCAGCAGCCAAGTTGGGACGTACTCCTACGAGCAGTACTTC.

This clonotype has a count of ten or more. The V call is TRBV7-6, the J call TRBJ2-5; D ambiguous. The germline V gene has CDR1 SGHVS and CDR2 FNYEAQ. Trimming shortened V by 1 base and J by 4 bases, and 10 bases separated the two germline ends. The length of the CDR3 is 14 residues. This chain's CDR3 is CASSLGDAVETQYF. The CDR3 DNA is TGTGCCAGCAGCTTAGGCGACGCGGTAGAGACCCAGTACTTC.

This clonotype was counted many times. The chain has TRBV6-5 and TRBJ1-5; 9 bases map to TRBD1. The CDR3 extends over 15 amino acids. Germline loops: CDR1 MNHEY, CDR2 SVGAGI. Unmatched junction bases numbered 4, after V lost 5 bases and J lost 2 bases. The CDR3 loop is CASSPWTGGNQPQHF. The CDR3 nucleotides read TGTGCCAGCAGTCCTTGGACAGGGGGCAATCAGCCCCAGCATTTT.

V is TRBV3-1 and J is TRBJ2-7; D not resolved. This CDR3 is 15 amino acids long. The germline V and J ends were trimmed by 0 bases and 1 base, with 10 bases remaining between them. From germline, CDR1 is LGHDT and CDR2 YNNKEL (reference sequence). The CDR3 here is CASSQDVRLSYEQYF. CDR3 sequence (DNA): TGTGCCAGCAGCCAAGACGTCAGGCTTTCCTACGAGCAGTACTTC.

CDR3 sequence (DNA): TGCAGTGCGGCGGGGGGAATTGGAGACGGGAGGCAAGAGACCCAGTACTTC. Amino acids: CSAAGGIGDGRQETQYF. The chain links TRBV20-1 to TRBJ2-5, with TRBD2 matching 8 bases. The germline V gene has CDR1 DFQATT and CDR2 SNEGSKA (reference sequence). CDR3 length: 17 amino acids. V lost 6 bases, J lost 2 bases, and 17 bases stayed unmatched.

This chain connects TRBV13 to TRBJ2-1, with D possibly matching TRBD2 (5 bases). This CDR3 spans 14 amino acids. Trimming removed 0 bases at V and 7 bases at J, with 10 bases between. Germline CDR1 and CDR2: PRHDT and FYEKMQ (reference sequence). The CDR3 region is CASSLGSPGNEQFF. The CDR3 DNA reads TGTGCCAGCAGCTTAGGTTCTCCGGGGAATGAGCAGTTCTTC.

There are many counts of this clonotype. J is TRBJ1-1 and V is TRBV6-2 or TRBV6-3; D is undetermined. V lost 8 bases to trimming and J lost 0 bases, with 10 bases between them. CDR1 and CDR2 (germline): MNHEY, SVGEGT. The CDR3 runs to 13 residues. CDR3 DNA sequence: TGTGCCAGCCTCTCCCTCATGAACACTGAAGCTTTCTTT. It translates to CASLSLMNTEAFF.

The chain's CDR3 is CASSQGLAGGSYEQYF. CDR3 nucleotides: TGTGCCAGCAGCCAAGGACTAGCGGGAGGGTCCTACGAGCAGTACTTC. This chain links TRBV3-1 with TRBJ2-7; 14 nucleotides align to TRBD2. The CDR3 is 16 residues long. The V gene end was trimmed by 1 base and the J gene end by 1 base; junction bases not matched to a gene: 0. CDR1 and CDR2 (germline): LGHDT, YNNKEL (reference sequence).

This clonotype was observed a few times. This rearrangement joins TRBV12-3 or TRBV12-4 to TRBJ2-6; 16 bases match TRBD2. Unmatched junction bases numbered 4, after V lost 0 bases and J lost 2 bases. This CDR3 is 20 amino acids long. The CDR3: CASSLATGLAGGPGANVLTF. The CDR3 DNA reads as TGTGCCAGCAGTTTAGCGACGGGACTAGCGGGAGGGCCTGGGGCCAACGTCCTGACTTTC.

This clonotype was seen at least ten times. V is TRBV6-2 or TRBV6-3 and J is TRBJ2-7; D might be TRBD2 (5 bases). Germline CDR1 MNHEY, CDR2 SVGEGT. The V end was cut by 0 bases, the J end by 5 bases, with 17 bases between. The CDR3 has 16 amino acids. The CDR3 DNA is TGTGCCAGCAGTTACTCTGACGGATGGCCGAGGGACGAGCAGTACTTC. It is translated as CASSYSDGWPRDEQYF.

A few counts support this clonotype. The chain couples TRBV12-3 or TRBV12-4 to TRBJ2-2; 9 nucleotides line up with TRBD1. V was clipped by 8 bases and J by 1 base; unmatched bases: 8. The CDR3 is 16 residues long. CDR3 amino acids: CASAAGQGGNTGELFF. CDR3 bases: TGTGCCAGCGCTGCGGGACAGGGCGGGAACACCGGGGAGCTGTTTTTT.

The sample holds many counts of this clonotype. The chain employs TRBV13 and TRBJ2-3; TRBD2 matches 13 bases. The CDR3 is made up of 19 amino acids. Trimming removed 5 bases from V and 0 bases from J; junction bases left unmatched: 11. Germline CDR1 reads PRHDT; CDR2 reads FYEKMQ (reference sequence). The CDR3 nucleotides read TGTGCCAGCAGCCCGCGGGGACTAGCGGGAACCCGTAGCACAGATACGCAGTATTTT. It is translated as CASSPRGLAGTRSTDTQYF.